This section outlines one TCR beta chain sequence together with its context. The sample originates from a study of cytomegalovirus exposure and HLA in healthy donors. The CDR3 extends over 14 amino acids. V shed 5 bases and J 6 bases; nucleotides not matched to a gene: 8. CDR1 and CDR2 from the germline V gene are KGHSH and LQKENI. A multiplex PCR was run with 60 Vbeta primers and 13 Jbeta primers. Using immunoSEQ multiplex PCR, the repertoire was profiled, and TCRdb retains in-frame clones only, with some absent. Of 100,000 or so clones in the sample, roughly 79% were seen once. The sample consisted of PBMCs. V and J are TRBV18 and TRBJ2-7, with 9 nucleotides matching TRBD2. The TCR comes from a man between 35 and 55 years old in good health and CMV-seronegative. CDR3 sequence: CASSTGLANPEQYF. CDR3 DNA sequence: TGTGCCAGCTCAACGGGACTAGCTAACCCCGAGCAGTACTTC.